This TCR beta chain is drawn from a study of T cell responses to AZD1222 COVID-19 vaccine. Study-level points and caveats: Following two doses of AZD1222, Spike-specific TCR breadth and depth rose. Spike was spanned by vaccine-associated CD4 TCRs, which were dominant at 160-218 and 743-854. Most donors were white British, females outnumbered males, and clonal diversity was possibly underestimated.

A note on this clone: The target antigen is unknown.

The germline gives CDR1 MNHEY, CDR2 SMNVEV (reference sequence). The CDR3 has 14 amino acids. V trimming: 2 bases; J trimming: 7 bases; junction bases outside the gene matches: 8. Repertoires were generated with immunoSEQ multiplex PCR, while TCRdb's copy carries only in-frame clones and drops some. The table has roughly 50,000 clones, 89% seen once. The rearrangement links TRBV27 to TRBJ2-7; 7 bases are a match to TRBD2. Here the sequenced sample was peripheral blood, taken on day 0 of AZD1222 vaccination. The receptor's source is an adult in good health. CDR3 coding DNA: TGTGCCAGCAGTTTAACCCGCGGGAGCCATGAGCAGTACTTC. Its protein is CASSLTRGSHEQYF.